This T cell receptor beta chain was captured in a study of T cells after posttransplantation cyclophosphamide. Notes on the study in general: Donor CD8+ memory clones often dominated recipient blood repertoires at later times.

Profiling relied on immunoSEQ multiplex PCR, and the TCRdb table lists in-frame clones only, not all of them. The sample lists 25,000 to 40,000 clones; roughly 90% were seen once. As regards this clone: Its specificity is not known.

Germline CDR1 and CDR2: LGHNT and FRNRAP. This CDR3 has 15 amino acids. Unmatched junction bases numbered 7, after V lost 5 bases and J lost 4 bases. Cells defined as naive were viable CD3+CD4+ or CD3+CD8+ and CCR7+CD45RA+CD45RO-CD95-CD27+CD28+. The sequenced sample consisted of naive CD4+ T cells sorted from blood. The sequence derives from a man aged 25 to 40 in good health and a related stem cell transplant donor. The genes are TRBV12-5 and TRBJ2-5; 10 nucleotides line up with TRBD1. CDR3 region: CASGPGQGYGETQYF. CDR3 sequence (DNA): TGTGCTAGTGGTCCGGGACAGGGGTACGGAGAGACCCAGTACTTC.